This T cell receptor beta chain was found in a study of T cell responses to AZD1222 COVID-19 vaccine. Notes on the study in general: Of spike-specific TCRs, nearly half reportedly target regions left unmutated in variants.

Deletions cut 7 bases from V and 5 bases from J, with 12 bases between. This CDR3 region has 13 residues. As regards this clone: The antigen remains unidentified.

Produced via immunoSEQ multiplex PCR; TCRdb's table is partial and in-frame only. The sample has approximately 130,000 clones, roughly 93% seen once. The chain is built from TRBV23-1 and TRBJ1-5, with a weak D call TRBD1 (6 bases). TRBV23-1 is filed as an ORF, its function uncertain. The origin of this receptor is an adult in good health. The source material was peripheral blood, sampled on day 0 of AZD1222 vaccination. CDR3 region: CASTRTAYQPQHF. DNA of the CDR3: TGCGCCAGCACCCGGACAGCTTATCAGCCCCAGCATTTT.